A single sample is the source of the 9 T cell receptor beta chains below, sequenced in a study of cytomegalovirus exposure and HLA in healthy donors. 60 Vbeta and 13 Jbeta primers were used in PCR. Here immunoSEQ multiplex PCR was the method, and the copy in TCRdb shows in-frame clones only, minus some. The repertoire holds some 120,000 clones, with approximately 8% as singletons. Source material: PBMCs. The receptors derive from a woman in her 40s in good health and CMV-seropositive.

The CDR3 sequence: CASSGRQGDFYGYTF. In nucleotides, the CDR3 is TGTGCCAGCAGTGGTAGGCAGGGGGATTTCTATGGCTACACCTTC. The chain recombines TRBV2 with TRBJ1-2, with TRBD1 matching 7 bases. Germline loops: CDR1 SNHLY, CDR2 FYNNEI. This CDR3 spans 15 amino acids. With V trimmed by 4 bases and J by 4 bases, 9 bases remained unmatched.

This clone was counted only a few times. The genes are TRBV7-6 and TRBJ2-3, with D unresolved. The length of the CDR3 is 12 residues. Trimming cost V 3 bases and J 5 bases, with 6 bases left between them. In germline, CDR1 is SGHVS, CDR2 FNYEAQ. CDR3 protein: CASSLGEDTQYF. CDR3 sequence (DNA): TGTGCCAGCAGCTTGGGCGAAGATACGCAGTATTTT.

The rearrangement uses TRBV30 and TRBJ1-1, with D perhaps matching TRBD1 (6 bases). CDR3 length equals 14 residues. Per germline, CDR1 GTSNPN and CDR2 SVGIG (reference sequence). The CDR3 here is CPGGGRFMNTEAFF. CDR3 sequence (DNA): TGTCCCGGGGGGGGGCGGTTTATGAACACTGAAGCTTTCTTT.

This clone was counted a few times. The V gene is TRBV5-1, the J gene TRBJ2-3, with TRBD2 identical over 7 bases. CDR1 is SGHRS and CDR2 is YFSETQ in the germline V gene. V trimming: 4 bases; J trimming: 6 bases; junction bases outside the gene matches: 14. This CDR3 spans 16 amino acids. As DNA, the CDR3 is TGCGCCAGCAGCGACTCTCTGGCCGGGAGGATCGATACGCAGTATTTT. Translating it yields CASSDSLAGRIDTQYF.

The chain is built from TRBV27 and TRBJ2-1, with D unresolved. Germline values: CDR1 MNHEY, CDR2 SMNVEV (reference sequence). With 5 bases removed from V and 0 bases from J, the gap between germline ends came to 11 bases. The CDR3 extends over 15 amino acids. In DNA form, the CDR3 reads TGTGCCAGCAGTGTTCGACGGAGCTCCTACAATGAGCAGTTCTTC. Amino acid sequence: CASSVRRSSYNEQFF.

For the CDR3, the DNA is TGCGCCAGCAGCTTGTCCCAGGGGGCTAACACCGGGGAGCTGTTTTTT. It specifies CASSLSQGANTGELFF. V and J are TRBV5-1 and TRBJ2-2; 8 bases line up with TRBD1. Germline CDR1 SGHRS, CDR2 YFSETQ. This CDR3 has 16 residues. J lost 2 bases, V lost 1 base, and 4 bases had no gene match. Full variable domain (rest looked up from reference TRBV5-1 and TRBJ2-2): KAGVTQTPRYLIKTRGQQVTLSCSPISGHRSVSWYQQTPGQGLQFLFEYFSETQRNKGNFPGRFSGRQFSNSRSEMNVSTLELGDSALYLCASSLSQGANTGELFFGEGSRLTVL.

The table lists this clone with a few counts. The rearrangement joins TRBV28 to TRBJ1-6; D perhaps matches TRBD1 (5 bases). The CDR3 runs to 14 residues. The germline V and J ends were trimmed by 7 bases and 5 bases, with 12 bases remaining between them. CDR1 and CDR2 (germline): MDHEN, SYDVKM. The CDR3 DNA reads TGTGCCAGCATTAGAGACAGTAATAATTCACCCCTCCACTTT. Protein product: CASIRDSNNSPLHF. The full variable domain, completed using reference TRBV28 and TRBJ1-6, is DVKVTQSSRYLVKRTGEKVFLECVQDMDHENMFWYRQDPGLGLRLIYFSYDVKMKEKGDIPEGYSVSREKKERFSLILESASTNQTSMYLCASIRDSNNSPLHFGNGTRLTVT.

The rearrangement links TRBV11-2 to TRBJ2-5; a possible D gene is TRBD2 (6 bases). Germline V lookup: CDR1 SGHAT, CDR2 FQNNGV. V lost 5 bases, J lost 2 bases, and 9 bases lay in between. This CDR3 has 13 residues. CDR3 DNA: TGTGCCAGCAGCCTCGGGAGTCAAGAGACCCAGTACTTC. Its translation is CASSLGSQETQYF.

The chain couples TRBV11-2 to TRBJ2-2, with 9 bases matching TRBD1. Germline trimming cut 4 bases from V and 6 bases from J; bases unmatched to any gene: 3. In germline, CDR1 is SGHAT, CDR2 FQNNGV. The CDR3 length is 14 residues. The CDR3 nucleotides read TGTGCCAGCAGCTGGGGACAGGGACCCGGGGAGCTGTTTTTT. This sequence encodes CASSWGQGPGELFF.